This TCR beta chain was obtained from a study of T cells in Graves' hyperthyroidism and ophthalmopathy. For the study at large: The authors collected peripheral blood at initial diagnosis, before any treatment. Study-wide findings and caveats: Among clonotypes expanded in thyroid above 0.001, most were also found in blood.

The V and J ends lost 7 bases and 4 bases respectively, with 8 bases between them. In germline, CDR1 is MNHEY, CDR2 SVGAGI. This CDR3 has 12 residues. RNA transcripts were the template for amplifying TCR beta CDR3 regions. The HTBI primer set drove a first-round RT-PCR of the TCR CDR3. Each CDR3 protein gets one entry after TCRdb re-called the multiplex PCR reads with MiXCR. The repertoire includes around 760,000 distinct CDR3 sequences, over 35% of them detected once, and less than 40% sits in the top ten. Every diagnosis used clinical symptoms, serum thyroxine and TRAb, thyroid ultrasound and orbital computed tomography. The authors obtained PBMCs from around 11 ml of fresh peripheral blood. To note about this clonotype: What it recognizes is unknown.

Sequenced: blood. This clonotype was sampled from a woman aged 40 to 55 with Graves' hyperthyroidism. V usage is TRBV6-5 and J usage is TRBJ1-5; D ambiguous. The CDR3 sequence is CASMTANQPQHF. CDR3 nucleotide sequence: TGTGCCAGCATGACGGCAAATCAGCCCCAGCATTTT.